One and the same sample provided the 7 T cell receptor beta chains below, sequenced in a study of cytomegalovirus exposure and HLA in healthy donors. The PCR made use of 60 Vbeta and 13 Jbeta primers. The data were produced by immunoSEQ multiplex PCR, yet TCRdb's version contains in-frame clones alone and is incomplete. This table has 120,000 or so clones, approximately 78% appearing once. The sequenced material came from PBMCs. Receptor source: a woman in her 40s in good health and CMV-seropositive.

The chain links TRBV29-1 to TRBJ2-1, with D perhaps TRBD1 (5 bases). Trimming cost V 5 bases and J 3 bases, with 14 bases left between them. Germline V gives CDR1 SQVTM, CDR2 ANQGSEA. The CDR3 length is 14 residues. The CDR3 loop reads CSVRRADSYNEQFF. CDR3 DNA sequence: TGCAGCGTTCGTCGCGCCGACAGCTACAATGAGCAGTTCTTC.

The chain couples TRBV7-9 to TRBJ2-7, with TRBD1 matching over 7 bases. The CDR3 has 14 amino acids. V lost 4 bases, J lost 3 bases, and 6 bases stayed unmatched. Germline V gene data show CDR1 as SEHNR and CDR2 as FQNEAQ (reference sequence). CDR3 sequence: CASSSGTAFYEQYF. The DNA for the CDR3 is TGTGCCAGCAGCTCCGGGACAGCTTTCTACGAGCAGTACTTC.

The chain is built from TRBV6-5 and TRBJ1-1; tentatively, D is TRBD1 (5 bases). This CDR3 has 15 amino acids. Germline V gives CDR1 MNHEY, CDR2 SVGAGI. The ends were cut back, 2 bases at V and 2 bases at J, with 12 bases in the middle. The DNA for the CDR3 is TGTGCCAGCAGTTACACAGGCCTCCGAAACACTGAAGCTTTCTTT. Translation: CASSYTGLRNTEAFF.

This chain uses TRBV2 with TRBJ1-2; 7 bases align to TRBD1. CDR1 and CDR2 (germline): SNHLY, FYNNEI. The trim removed 9 bases at V and 7 bases at J, leaving 14 bases unmatched. The CDR3 covers 14 residues. CDR3 loop: CASSRRGGATGYTF. CDR3 in DNA: TGTGCCAGTAGCCGAAGAGGGGGCGCGACTGGCTACACCTTC.

This clone was counted between two and nine times. The chain joins TRBV18 to TRBJ2-5; 7 nucleotides agree with TRBD1. The ends lost 2 bases at V and 2 bases at J; junction bases unmatched: 2. CDR3 length equals 14 residues. The germline V gene encodes CDR1 KGHSH and CDR2 LQKENI. CDR3 in amino acids: CASSPSGQQETQYF. CDR3 DNA sequence: TGTGCCAGCTCACCATCGGGACAGCAAGAGACCCAGTACTTC.

This clone was recorded a few times. This chain links TRBV7-9 with TRBJ1-4; D is perhaps TRBD1 (6 bases). The V gene's germline CDR1 is SEHNR and CDR2 FQNEAQ (reference sequence). CDR3 length: 16 amino acids. Trimming pared 1 base from V and 2 bases from J, leaving 11 bases between. CDR3: CASSLGTDPTNEKLFF. In DNA, the CDR3 is TGTGCCAGCAGCTTAGGGACAGACCCCACTAATGAAAAACTGTTTTTT. Based on the CDR3 plus reference TRBV7-9 and TRBJ1-4, the full variable domain is DTGVSQNPRHKITKRGQNVTFRCDPISEHNRLYWYRQTLGQGPEFLTYFQNEAQLEKSRLLSDRFSAERPKGSFSTLEIQRTEQGDSAMYLCASSLGTDPTNEKLFFGSGTQLSVL.

This chain uses TRBV2 with TRBJ2-3; D is ambiguous. There are 11 residues in the CDR3. Germline V gene data show CDR1 as SNHLY and CDR2 as FYNNEI. V was cut by 6 bases and J by 4 bases, with 5 bases left in between. CDR3 protein: CASRAADTQYF. CDR3 nucleotide sequence: TGTGCCAGCAGGGCCGCAGATACGCAGTATTTT.